This is a list of T cell receptor beta chains from one sample in a study of response to subunit inactivated influenza vaccine. Using its own MiXCR run on the RT-PCR reads, TCRdb lists one record per CDR3 protein. The data contain about 540,000 distinct CDR3 sequences, approximately 24% of them singletons. Separately, the same data were catalogued under a study of T cells expressing NK-cell markers.

The sample was CD4+ T cells sorted from PBMCs, taken 11 to 12 days after vaccination. The receptor set was obtained from a man aged 50 to 59 who received an inactivated influenza vaccine. The CDR3 runs from the conserved cysteine through the conserved F or W. The D gene is left open where the match is weak. Size tells how often a clone was seen (once, few, many) or the class of an expanded clone, and some rows leave it out.

TRBV5-1,TRBJ2-1,TRBD2,.,CASSLEPTGRGNEQFF,TGCGCCAGCAGCTTGGAACCCACCGGGAGGGGAAATGAGCAGTTCTTC
TRBV29-1,TRBJ2-5,TRBD2,few,CSVELAGGPVGETQYF,TGCAGCGTTGAACTAGCGGGGGGGCCTGTGGGAGAGACCCAGTACTTC
TRBV15,TRBJ2-1,.,.,CATSRDTGIEQFF,TGTGCCACCAGCAGAGATACAGGGATAGAGCAGTTCTTC
TRBV19,TRBJ1-1,TRBD1,many,CATGQRYTEAFF,TGTGCCACGGGACAGCGGTACACTGAAGCTTTCTTT
TRBV21-1,TRBJ2-7,.,.,CASSRLPGQGRYEQYF,TGTGCCAGCAGCAGACTACCGGGACAGGGTCGGTACGAGCAGTACTTC
TRBV27,TRBJ2-6,.,few,CASRDAGANVLTF,TGTGCCAGCAGGGACGCTGGGGCCAACGTCCTGACTTTC
TRBV7-8,TRBJ2-7,.,.,CASSHGSSGSEQYF,TGTGCCAGCAGCCACGGGAGTTCAGGCTCCGAGCAGTACTTC
TRBV20-1,TRBJ2-1,.,few,CSARATGSSYNEQFF,TGCAGTGCTAGAGCCACGGGGAGCTCCTACAATGAGCAGTTCTTC
TRBV20-1,TRBJ2-7,TRBD1,few,CSARVTQGGLYEQYF,TGCAGTGCTAGAGTTACACAGGGGGGACTCTACGAGCAGTACTTC
TRBV5-1,TRBJ1-6,TRBD1,few,CASSSSRQGDPLHF,TGCGCCAGCAGCTCCTCACGACAGGGCGACCCCCTCCACTTT
TRBV7-9,TRBJ2-7,TRBD1,.,CASSYGTGKHEQYF,TGTGCCAGCAGCTACGGGACAGGCAAGCACGAGCAGTACTTC
TRBV28,TRBJ2-6,.,.,CASSLKPDLGAGANVLTF,TGTGCCAGCAGTTTGAAGCCGGACTTAGGTGCTGGGGCCAACGTCCTGACTTTC
TRBV6-2/TRBV6-3,TRBJ2-1,TRBD2,.,CASSELAGAFYNEQFF,TGTGCCAGCAGTGAGTTAGCGGGGGCTTTTTACAATGAGCAGTTCTTC
TRBV6-2/TRBV6-3,TRBJ2-2,.,.,CASNQPRVGSTGELFF,TGTGCCAGCAATCAACCCCGGGTAGGGAGTACCGGGGAGCTGTTTTTT
TRBV20-1,TRBJ2-7,.,few,CSAREPGRITYEQYF,TGCAGTGCTAGGGAACCGGGACGCATAACCTACGAGCAGTACTTC
TRBV6-2/TRBV6-3,TRBJ2-1,TRBD2,.,CASSYSGGPHNEQFF,TGTGCCAGCAGTTACTCGGGAGGGCCCCACAATGAGCAGTTCTTC
TRBV12-3/TRBV12-4,TRBJ2-3,.,many,CASSSPPTLAYF,TGTGCCAGCAGCTCCCCTCCCACTCTTGCGTATTTT
TRBV10-3,TRBJ2-5,.,.,CAISPGAGETQYF,TGTGCCATCAGTCCAGGGGCCGGGGAGACCCAGTACTTC
TRBV2,TRBJ2-3,TRBD1,.,CASSRDRGTSTDTQYF,TGTGCCAGCAGTAGAGACAGGGGGACTAGCACAGATACGCAGTATTTT
TRBV6-1,TRBJ1-6,.,few,CASSEAPGAGSPLHF,TGTGCCAGCAGTGAAGCGCCGGGGGCAGGATCACCCCTCCACTTT
TRBV30,TRBJ1-3,.,.,CASQTLSGNTIYF,TGTGCCTCACAAACACTCTCTGGAAACACCATATATTTT
TRBV7-9,TRBJ2-2,.,.,CAVLRAQNTGELFF,TGTGCCGTACTCAGGGCCCAGAACACCGGGGAGCTGTTTTTT
TRBV25-1,TRBJ2-1,.,few,CASSEPGGQTYNEQFF,TGTGCCAGCAGTGAACCTGGAGGTCAGACCTACAATGAGCAGTTCTTC
TRBV6-1,TRBJ1-5,TRBD1,.,CASRGTGNGNQPQHF,TGTGCCAGCAGAGGGACAGGGAACGGTAATCAGCCCCAGCATTTT
TRBV7-2,TRBJ1-1,.,few,CASSLYTGINTEAFF,TGTGCCAGCAGCTTATATACAGGGATTAACACTGAAGCTTTCTTT
TRBV15,TRBJ2-2,.,few,CATSIPRAGLMPTGELFF,TGTGCCACCAGCATACCCAGGGCGGGACTGATGCCCACCGGGGAGCTGTTTTTT
TRBV18,TRBJ1-1,TRBD1,few,CASSPRDRANTEAFF,TGTGCCAGCTCACCACGGGACAGGGCGAACACTGAAGCTTTCTTT
TRBV20-1,TRBJ2-5,.,few,CSAMLQETQYF,TGCAGTGCTATGTTACAAGAGACCCAGTACTTC
TRBV15,TRBJ2-3,.,.,CATSRSGARRDTQYF,TGTGCCACCAGCAGATCGGGGGCGCGTAGAGATACGCAGTATTTT
TRBV2,TRBJ2-1,TRBD2,many,CASKTSGIYEQFF,TGTGCCAGCAAAACTAGCGGGATATATGAGCAGTTCTTC
TRBV7-2,TRBJ1-2,TRBD1,few,CASSLNIAGGGGYTF,TGTGCCAGCAGCTTAAATATAGCAGGGGGCGGTGGCTACACCTTC
TRBV20-1,TRBJ2-3,TRBD2,.,CSARAPSGRATDTQYF,TGCAGTGCTAGAGCCCCTAGCGGGAGGGCCACAGATACGCAGTATTTT
TRBV27,TRBJ2-4,TRBD2,few,CASSLGGGAKNIQYF,TGTGCCAGCAGTTTAGGGGGGGGAGCCAAAAACATTCAGTACTTC
TRBV4-2,TRBJ2-3,TRBD2,.,CASSLFLAGGRGSDTQYF,TGTGCCAGCAGCCTTTTTCTAGCGGGAGGGCGAGGGTCAGATACGCAGTATTTT
TRBV3-1,TRBJ2-1,.,.,CASSHGSYNEQFF,TGTGCCAGCAGCCATGGCTCCTACAATGAGCAGTTCTTC
TRBV5-1,TRBJ2-5,TRBD1,.,CASRDRDSRETQYF,TGCGCCAGCAGGGACCGGGACAGTCGAGAGACCCAGTACTTC
TRBV28,TRBJ2-1,TRBD2,few,CASGEGSYNEQFF,TGTGCCAGCGGGGAGGGGTCCTACAATGAGCAGTTCTTC